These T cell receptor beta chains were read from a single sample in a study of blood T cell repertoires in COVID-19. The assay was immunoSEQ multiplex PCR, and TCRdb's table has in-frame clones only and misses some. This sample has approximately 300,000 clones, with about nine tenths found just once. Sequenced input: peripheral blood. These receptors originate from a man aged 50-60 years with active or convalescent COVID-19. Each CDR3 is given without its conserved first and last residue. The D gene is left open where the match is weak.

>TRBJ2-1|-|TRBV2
ASSGDNEQF
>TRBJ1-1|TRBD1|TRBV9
ASSVGGQGPGAF
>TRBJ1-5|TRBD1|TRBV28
ASSRTSGQGARPQH
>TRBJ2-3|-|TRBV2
ASRSTIGTRSTDTQY
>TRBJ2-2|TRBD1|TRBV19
ASSIQTGAPGELF
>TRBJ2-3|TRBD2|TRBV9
ASGGRGGQDTQY
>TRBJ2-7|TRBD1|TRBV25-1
ASSEPRITGGAYEQY
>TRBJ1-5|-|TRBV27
ASSLRGFTYSNQPQH
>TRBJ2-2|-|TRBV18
ASSPLGAGELF
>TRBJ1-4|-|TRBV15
ATSRVGANEKLF
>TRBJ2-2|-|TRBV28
ASTKTVNTGELF
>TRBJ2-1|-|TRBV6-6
ASSRPQGNEQF
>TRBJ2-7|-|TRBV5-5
ASSLVADRSYEQY
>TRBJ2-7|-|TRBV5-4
ASSKSGYSTYEQY
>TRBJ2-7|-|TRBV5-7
ASSYRVADYEQY
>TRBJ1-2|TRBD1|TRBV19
ASSSRDSYYGYT
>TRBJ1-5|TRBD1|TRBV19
ASSRRDRSNQPQH
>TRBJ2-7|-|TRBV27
ASSKSWSSYEQY
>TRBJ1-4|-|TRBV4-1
ASSPYPKGSRSEKLF
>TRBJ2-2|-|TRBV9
AENCTGELF
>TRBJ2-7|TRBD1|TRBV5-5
ASSFQGGWEQY
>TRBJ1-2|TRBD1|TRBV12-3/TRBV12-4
ASTRTGAYGYT
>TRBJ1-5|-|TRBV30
AWSRGSNQPQH
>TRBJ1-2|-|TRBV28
ASSRRDYGYT
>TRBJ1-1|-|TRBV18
ASSPQREIGNTEAF
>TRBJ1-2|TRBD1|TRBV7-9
ASSGRGHYGYT
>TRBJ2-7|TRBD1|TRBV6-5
ASSIRDRAYEQY
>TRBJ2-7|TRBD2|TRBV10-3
AISDGLAGAYEQY
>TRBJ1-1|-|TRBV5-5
ASSSPRLGNTEAF
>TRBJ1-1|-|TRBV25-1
ASSEIFSGTEAF
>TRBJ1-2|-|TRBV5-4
ASSLAESGLQGYGYT
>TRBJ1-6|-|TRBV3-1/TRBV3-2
ASSQLGSGDSPLH
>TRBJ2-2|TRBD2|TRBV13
ASSLGTSGRYTGELF
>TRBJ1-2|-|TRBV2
ASSERGYGYT
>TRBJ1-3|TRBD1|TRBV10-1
ASSEPNPTGDGNTIY
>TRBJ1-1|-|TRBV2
ASIINSNTEAF
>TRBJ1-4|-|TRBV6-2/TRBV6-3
ASSYSYLLGVREKLF
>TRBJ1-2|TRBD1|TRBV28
ASSSYSLRQGRGYGYT
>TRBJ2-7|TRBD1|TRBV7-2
ASSSQTGYSYEQY
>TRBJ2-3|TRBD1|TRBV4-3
ASSQSGTGGTDTQY
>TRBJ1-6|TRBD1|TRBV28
ASRSGTGGVRNSPLH
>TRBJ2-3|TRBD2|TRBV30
AWSVRRGGTNTQY
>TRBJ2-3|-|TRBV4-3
ASKPSGGTDTQY
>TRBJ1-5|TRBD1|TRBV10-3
AISEGTGISNQPQH
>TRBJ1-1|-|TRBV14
ASSQELTTTLNTEAF
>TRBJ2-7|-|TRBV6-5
ASSSPRSYEQY
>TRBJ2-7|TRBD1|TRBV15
ATSRLDGTGTYEQY
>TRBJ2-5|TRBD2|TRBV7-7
ASSPPSGAGGWETQY
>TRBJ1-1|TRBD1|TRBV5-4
ASSLGVTGGGTEAF
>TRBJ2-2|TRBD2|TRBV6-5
ASSFLAGEGGELF
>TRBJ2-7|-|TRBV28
ASSGGHAYEQY
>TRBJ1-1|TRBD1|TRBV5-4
ASSLPPTGSFPEAF
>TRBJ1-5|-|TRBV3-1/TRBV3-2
ASSHSDSNQPQH
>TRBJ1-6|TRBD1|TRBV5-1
ATRTGTGHSPLH
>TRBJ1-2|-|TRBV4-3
ASSQAGGYT
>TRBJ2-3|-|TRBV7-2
ASSFMPQAPTDTQY
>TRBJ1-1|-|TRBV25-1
ASSVGGGYTEAF
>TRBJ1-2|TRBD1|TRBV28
ASSFVGQGAHGYT
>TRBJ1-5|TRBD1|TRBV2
ASADRDVRNQPQH
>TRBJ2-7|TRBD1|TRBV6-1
ASSESGTGKQY